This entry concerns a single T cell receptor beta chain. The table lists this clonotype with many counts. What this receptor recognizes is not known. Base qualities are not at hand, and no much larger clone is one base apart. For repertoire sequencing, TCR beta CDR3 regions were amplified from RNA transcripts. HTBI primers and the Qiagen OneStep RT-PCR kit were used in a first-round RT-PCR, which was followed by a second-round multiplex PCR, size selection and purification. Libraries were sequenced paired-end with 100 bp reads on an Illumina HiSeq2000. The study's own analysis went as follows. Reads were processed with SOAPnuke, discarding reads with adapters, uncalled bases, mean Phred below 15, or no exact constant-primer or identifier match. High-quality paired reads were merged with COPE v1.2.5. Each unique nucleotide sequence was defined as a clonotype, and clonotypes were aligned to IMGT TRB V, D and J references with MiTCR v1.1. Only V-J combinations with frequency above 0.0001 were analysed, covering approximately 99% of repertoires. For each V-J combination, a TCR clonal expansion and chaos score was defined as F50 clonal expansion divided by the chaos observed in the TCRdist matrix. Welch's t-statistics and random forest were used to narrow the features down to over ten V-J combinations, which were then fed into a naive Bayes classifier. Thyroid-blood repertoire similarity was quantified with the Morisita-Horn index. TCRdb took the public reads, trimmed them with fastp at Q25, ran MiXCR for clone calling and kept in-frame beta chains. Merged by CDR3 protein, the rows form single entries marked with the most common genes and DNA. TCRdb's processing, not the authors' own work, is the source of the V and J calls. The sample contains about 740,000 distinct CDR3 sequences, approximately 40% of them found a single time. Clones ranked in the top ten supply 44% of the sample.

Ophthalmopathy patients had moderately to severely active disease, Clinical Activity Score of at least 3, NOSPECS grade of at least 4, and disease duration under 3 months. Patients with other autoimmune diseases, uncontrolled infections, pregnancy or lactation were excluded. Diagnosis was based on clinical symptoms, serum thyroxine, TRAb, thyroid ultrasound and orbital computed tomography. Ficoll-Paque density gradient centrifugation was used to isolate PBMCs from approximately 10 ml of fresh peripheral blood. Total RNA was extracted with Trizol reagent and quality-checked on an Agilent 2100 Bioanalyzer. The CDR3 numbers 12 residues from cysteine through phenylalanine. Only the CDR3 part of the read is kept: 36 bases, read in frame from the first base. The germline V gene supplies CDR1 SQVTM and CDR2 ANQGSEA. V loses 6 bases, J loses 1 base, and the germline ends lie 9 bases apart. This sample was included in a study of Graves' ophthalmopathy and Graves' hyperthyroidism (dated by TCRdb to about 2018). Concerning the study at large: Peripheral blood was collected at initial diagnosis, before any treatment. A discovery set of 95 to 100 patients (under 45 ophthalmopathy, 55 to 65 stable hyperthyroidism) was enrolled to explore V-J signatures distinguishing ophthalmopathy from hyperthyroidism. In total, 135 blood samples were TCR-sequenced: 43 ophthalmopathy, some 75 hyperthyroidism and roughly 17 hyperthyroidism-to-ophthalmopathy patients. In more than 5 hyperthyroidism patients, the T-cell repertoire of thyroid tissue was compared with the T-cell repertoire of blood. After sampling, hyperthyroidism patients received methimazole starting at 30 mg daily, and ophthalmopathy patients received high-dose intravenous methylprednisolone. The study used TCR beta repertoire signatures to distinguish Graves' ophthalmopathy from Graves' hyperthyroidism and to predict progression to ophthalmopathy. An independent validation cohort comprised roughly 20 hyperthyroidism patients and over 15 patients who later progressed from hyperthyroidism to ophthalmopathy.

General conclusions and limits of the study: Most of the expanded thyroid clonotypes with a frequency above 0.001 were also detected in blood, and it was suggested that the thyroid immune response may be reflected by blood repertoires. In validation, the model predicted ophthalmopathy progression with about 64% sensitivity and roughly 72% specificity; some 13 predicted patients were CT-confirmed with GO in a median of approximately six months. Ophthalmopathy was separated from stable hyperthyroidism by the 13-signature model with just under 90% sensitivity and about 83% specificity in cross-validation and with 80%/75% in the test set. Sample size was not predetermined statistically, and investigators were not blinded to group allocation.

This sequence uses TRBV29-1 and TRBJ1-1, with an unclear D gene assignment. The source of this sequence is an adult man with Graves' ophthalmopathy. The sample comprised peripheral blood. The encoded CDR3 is CSVTWGNTEAFF. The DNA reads TGCAGCGTAACATGGGGGAACACTGAAGCTTTCTTT.